This entry lists 6 T cell receptor beta chains sequenced from one sample in a study of blood T cell repertoires in COVID-19. TCRdb's table, derived via immunoSEQ multiplex PCR, lists solely in-frame clones and lacks some. The table lists some 520,000 clones, roughly 87% of them singletons. The source material was peripheral blood. The origin of the receptors is a man aged 18 to 30 with COVID-19, enrolled during active disease.

This chain links TRBV6-2 or TRBV6-3 with TRBJ2-5; D perhaps matches TRBD1 (5 bases). Trimming removed 4 bases at V and 1 base at J, with 13 bases between. CDR1 and CDR2 from the germline V gene are MNHEY and SVGEGT. The CDR3 is 15 residues long. CDR3 sequence reads: CASSSFDSFQETQYF. The CDR3 DNA sequence: TGTGCCAGCAGTTCCTTTGACAGTTTCCAAGAGACCCAGTACTTC.

The gene calls are TRBV3-1 (or the pseudogene TRBV3-2) and TRBJ2-3; 11 bases are a match to TRBD1. With V trimmed by 4 bases and J by 7 bases, 1 base remained unmatched. CDR1 and CDR2 (germline): LGHDT, YNNKEL (reference sequence). The CDR3 is 13 amino acids. The CDR3: CASSRDRGNTQYF. DNA of the CDR3: TGTGCCAGCAGCCGGGACAGGGGGAATACGCAGTATTTT.

The rearrangement links TRBV28 to TRBJ1-5, with 8 bases that match TRBD1. Germline-derived CDR1 and CDR2 are MDHEN and SYDVKM. V was clipped by 1 base and J by 4 bases; unmatched bases: 6. This CDR3 has 16 residues. The CDR3 bases are TGTGCCAGCAGTTTATCCGGGACAGGATTTAATCAGCCCCAGCATTTT. Its protein product is CASSLSGTGFNQPQHF.

The rearrangement uses TRBV30 and TRBJ2-3, with 11 bases that match TRBD2. Germline CDR1 and CDR2: GTSNPN and SVGIG (reference sequence). This CDR3 has 17 residues. Unmatched junction bases numbered 10, after V lost 2 bases and J lost 3 bases. The chain's CDR3 is CAWSLGLTSGVTDTQYF. Here the CDR3 DNA reads TGTGCCTGGAGTTTGGGCCTGACTAGCGGGGTGACAGATACGCAGTATTTT.

This sequence joins TRBV3-1 (or the pseudogene TRBV3-2) and TRBJ2-1; 10 nucleotides align to TRBD1. The CDR3 is 14 residues long. V shed 1 base and J 9 bases; nucleotides not matched to a gene: 3. Germline V gene data show CDR1 as LGHDT and CDR2 as YNNKEL (reference sequence). The CDR3 region has the DNA TGTGCCAGCAGCCAAGCCGGGACAGGGGCTGAGCAGTTCTTC. Encoded protein: CASSQAGTGAEQFF.

The chain joins TRBV11-2 to TRBJ2-1; TRBD1 agrees at 8 bases. J gave up 3 bases and V 5 bases, and 6 bases lay outside the gene matches. Germline loops: CDR1 SGHAT, CDR2 FQNNGV. The CDR3 is 15 residues long. CDR3 residues: CASSVQGAVYNEQFF. The CDR3 bases are TGTGCCAGCAGCGTTCAGGGGGCGGTCTACAATGAGCAGTTCTTC. The variable domain in full, with the rest retrieved from reference TRBV11-2 and TRBJ2-1, is EAGVAQSPRYKIIEKRQSVAFWCNPISGHATLYWYQQILGQGPKLLIQFQNNGVVDDSQLPKDRFSAERLKGVDSTLKIQPAKLEDSAVYLCASSVQGAVYNEQFFGPGTRLTVL.